The present entry profiles one T cell receptor (beta chain) with its context. Its antigen is still unknown. The CDR3 runs 17 residues. Trimming left V 1 base short and J 1 base short, with 17 bases between. CDR1 is MGHRA, CDR2 YSYEKL, per germline. The record originates from a study of cytomegalovirus exposure and HLA in healthy donors. Whole-study findings and limits: Researchers reported that three CMV-associated chains were confirmed in vitro as CMV antigen-specific. Researchers counted roughly 150 TCR beta chains as cytomegalovirus-associated.

Sequenced by immunoSEQ multiplex PCR; TCRdb stores in-frame clones only, minus some. The table includes approximately 150,000 clones, roughly 92% detected once. Sequenced material: PBMCs. This TCR was recovered from a man aged 18 to 29 in good health and CMV-seronegative. The chain recombines TRBV4-1 with TRBJ2-7; possible D gene TRBD1, 6 bases. In DNA, the CDR3 is TGCGCCAGCAGCCAAGGGAGTGCGGTCAGGGGTTCCTACGAGCAGTACTTC. Translating it yields CASSQGSAVRGSYEQYF.